The clone carrying this TCR beta chain was seen ten or more times. The antigen remains undetermined. This CDR3 comprises 15 residues. Trimming shortened V by 0 bases and J by 3 bases, and 11 bases separated the two germline ends. Per germline, CDR1 MGHRA and CDR2 YSYEKL. These data originate in a study of early T cells in non-severe SARS-CoV-2 infection. Findings of the study overall: A preference for anti-spike CD8 responses marked VDJdb matching, which missed private and CD4 specificities.

Unique molecular identifiers were attached to individual cDNA molecules. Each CDR3 protein is one row after TCRdb ran MiXCR on the 5' RACE reads. Of 86,000 or so distinct CDR3 sequences in the sample, over 12% were seen once. V and J are TRBV4-1 and TRBJ2-5; D unresolved. Sequences were obtained from whole blood. This clonotype was obtained from an adult who was a healthcare worker with PCR-confirmed SARS-CoV-2 infection or an uninfected control (not recorded which). The CDR3 spells CASSQEIRVEETQYF. For the CDR3, the DNA is TGCGCCAGCAGCCAAGAGATAAGGGTAGAAGAGACCCAGTACTTC.